This TCR beta chain is drawn from a study of cytomegalovirus exposure and HLA in healthy donors. PCR amplification relied on 60 Vbeta primers (plus 13 Jbeta primers). Original processing methods: An analysis performed later counted roughly 79 million unique TCR beta chains (approximately 12 million of them shared). Sequencing used immunoSEQ multiplex PCR; TCRdb keeps in-frame clones, though not all of them. V and J calls and clone size are given by that table; D and trimming were obtained from the DNA. The sample records more than 150,000 clones, 84% being singletons. Remarks on this clone: Its specificity is not known.

Study-wide points: Near-uniform donor sequencing depth was presumed by presence/absence analyses. Earlier analysis looked at TCR beta V segments, and most were productive about 87% or about 30% of the time.

The germline gives CDR1 SGHNT, CDR2 YYREEE (reference sequence). The CDR3 runs 16 residues. Trimming took 8 bases from V and 0 from J, leaving 19 bases between them. The TCR originated in a girl aged 2 to 9 in good health and CMV-seropositive. Sequenced input: PBMCs. V usage is TRBV5-4 and J usage is TRBJ2-3, with no clear D. CDR3 sequence: CASRPNHSTSTDTQYF. The CDR3 region has the DNA TGTGCCAGTCGCCCCAATCACAGTACTAGCACAGATACGCAGTATTTT.